A selection of T cell receptor beta chains follows, all from one sample in a study of blood T cell repertoires in COVID-19. The repertoire was sequenced with immunoSEQ multiplex PCR; TCRdb's copy has only in-frame clones and lacks some. The top ten clones hold under 10% of a sample with about 210,000 clones, 70% to 85% of them seen once. Material: peripheral blood. Source of these receptors: an elderly woman with COVID-19, enrolled during active disease. CDR3s include the opening cysteine and the closing phenylalanine or tryptophan. The D gene is left open where the match is weak. A row's size may be missing; if present it is once, few, many or a size class.

TRBJ2-1,TRBD2,TRBV6-6,14,.,CASTASGVYNEQFF,TGTGCCAGCACCGCTAGCGGGGTTTACAATGAGCAGTTCTTC
TRBJ1-1,TRBD1,TRBV9,15,.,CASSPKQGTNTEAFF,TGTGCCAGCAGCCCCAAACAGGGGACGAACACTGAAGCTTTCTTT
TRBJ2-3,TRBD2,TRBV2,14,.,CASKGGWLADTQYF,TGTGCCAGCAAGGGAGGGTGGCTAGCAGATACGCAGTATTTT
TRBJ1-5,.,TRBV18,15,.,CASSPRTSNNQPQHF,TGTGCCAGCTCACCAAGGACAAGTAATAATCAGCCCCAGCATTTT
TRBJ1-1,.,TRBV10-2,12,.,CASSPSQMGAFF,TGCGCCAGCAGTCCTAGCCAGATGGGAGCTTTCTTT
TRBJ2-3,.,TRBV29-1,15,few,CSVEQGGWPTYTQYF,TGCAGCGTTGAACAGGGGGGTTGGCCTACCTATACGCAGTATTTT
TRBJ1-5,TRBD1,TRBV27,16,.,CASSRVTGVMDQPQHF,TGTGCCAGCAGTCGGGTGACAGGGGTGATGGATCAGCCCCAGCATTTT
TRBJ2-7,TRBD2,TRBV28,14,.,CASSLGGPVYEQYF,TGTGCCAGCAGTTTGGGAGGGCCAGTCTACGAGCAGTACTTC
TRBJ2-3,TRBD1,TRBV4-1,15,once,CASSPGTEFTDTQYF,TGCGCCAGCAGCCCCGGGACAGAGTTTACAGATACGCAGTATTTT
TRBJ1-1,.,TRBV7-3,14,.,CASSFSGRNTEAFF,TGTGCCAGCAGCTTTTCAGGGCGAAACACTGAAGCTTTCTTT
TRBJ2-7,TRBD2,TRBV19,16,.,CASSISVAGVSYEQYF,TGTGCCAGTAGTATAAGTGTTGCGGGAGTATCCTACGAGCAGTACTTC
TRBJ2-5,TRBD1,TRBV11-2,15,once,CASSRQGRMQETQYF,TGTGCCAGCAGCCGACAGGGGAGAATGCAAGAGACCCAGTACTTC
TRBJ2-7,.,TRBV3-1/TRBV3-2,13,.,CASSQVSRGEQYF,TGTGCCAGCAGCCAAGTATCTAGGGGCGAGCAGTACTTC
TRBJ2-7,TRBD2,TRBV7-8,13,.,CASSLGGGYEQYF,TGTGCCAGCAGCTTAGGGGGGGGTTACGAGCAGTACTTC
TRBJ2-1,TRBD1,TRBV10-1,11,.,CASSGGQGQFF,TGCGCCAGCAGTGGGGGACAGGGGCAGTTCTTC
TRBJ1-2,TRBD1,TRBV27,13,.,CASSSGTGDGYTF,TGTGCCAGCAGCTCCGGGACAGGGGATGGCTACACCTTC
TRBJ1-1,.,TRBV2,14,.,CASSGLGGSTEAFF,TGTGCCAGCAGTGGCCTAGGGGGAAGCACTGAAGCTTTCTTT
TRBJ2-5,.,TRBV28,13,.,CASTGGGGETQYF,TGTGCCAGTACTGGGGGAGGCGGTGAGACCCAGTACTTC
TRBJ1-2,.,TRBV5-4,14,.,CASREAGANYGYTF,TGTGCCAGCAGGGAGGCGGGGGCTAACTATGGCTACACCTTC
TRBJ1-2,.,TRBV12-5,13,.,CASGLDGNYGYTF,TGTGCTAGTGGTCTAGACGGTAACTATGGCTACACCTTC
TRBJ2-7,TRBD2,TRBV18,14,.,CASSAASGTYEQYF,TGTGCCAGCTCCGCGGCTAGCGGGACCTACGAGCAGTACTTC
TRBJ1-6,TRBD1,TRBV3-1/TRBV3-2,16,.,CASSQGSGTGTSPLHF,TGTGCCAGCAGCCAAGGATCCGGGACAGGGACTTCACCCCTCCACTTT
TRBJ2-6,.,TRBV10-3,17,.,CATAGVDMISGANVLTF,TGTGCTACAGCAGGGGTCGACATGATCTCTGGGGCCAACGTCCTGACTTTC
TRBJ2-1,TRBD2,TRBV29-1,13,.,CSFGGLGATEQFF,TGCAGCTTTGGGGGACTAGGAGCGACTGAGCAGTTCTTC
TRBJ2-5,.,TRBV10-3,13,.,CAIREDPGGNQYF,TGTGCCATCAGAGAAGACCCTGGGGGCAACCAGTACTTC
TRBJ1-4,.,TRBV2,13,.,CASGPGQREKLFF,TGTGCCAGCGGACCGGGACAAAGGGAAAAACTGTTTTTT
TRBJ2-7,TRBD2,TRBV27,16,once,CASSLGGGGIYYEQYF,TGTGCCAGCAGCCTCGGCGGGGGGGGTATTTACTACGAGCAGTACTTC
TRBJ1-2,.,TRBV18,13,.,CASSPGTSGGYTF,TGTGCCAGCTCACCCGGGACATCAGGCGGCTACACCTTC
TRBJ2-2,TRBD2,TRBV28,15,few,CASSPPSGATGELFF,TGTGCCAGCAGCCCACCTAGCGGAGCGACCGGGGAGCTGTTTTTT
TRBJ1-2,TRBD1,TRBV5-1,14,.,CASSLLQGPHFYTF,TGCGCCAGCAGCTTGTTACAGGGGCCCCATTTCTACACCTTC
TRBJ1-1,.,TRBV12-5,13,.,CASGLASGVEAFF,TGTGCTAGTGGTTTGGCCTCAGGTGTCGAAGCTTTCTTT
TRBJ2-3,.,TRBV29-1,15,.,CSVEDIGGITDTQYF,TGCAGCGTTGAAGATATAGGCGGGATCACAGATACGCAGTATTTT
TRBJ1-5,TRBD1,TRBV28,14,.,CASSWGQGVQPQHF,TGTGCCAGCAGCTGGGGACAGGGCGTTCAGCCCCAGCATTTT
TRBJ2-5,TRBD2,TRBV5-1,13,few,CASTVAGQETQYF,TGCGCCAGCACGGTAGCGGGGCAAGAGACCCAGTACTTC
TRBJ1-4,.,TRBV7-9,14,.,CASSFDSYNEKLFF,TGTGCCAGCAGCTTCGACAGCTATAATGAAAAACTGTTTTTT
TRBJ2-5,.,TRBV5-1,15,.,CASSPLNGDQETQYF,TGCGCCAGCAGCCCCCTAAACGGGGACCAAGAGACCCAGTACTTC